A selection of T cell receptor beta chains follows, all from one sample in a study of cytomegalovirus exposure and HLA in healthy donors. The table came from immunoSEQ multiplex PCR; TCRdb's copy has only in-frame clones and leaves some out. The profile covers about 160,000 clones, with approximately 84% appearing a single time and 7% taken by the ten largest. Material for sequencing was PBMCs. These receptors originate from a woman in her thirties or forties in good health and CMV-seropositive. The CDR3 runs from the conserved cysteine through the conserved F or W. A D gene is named only where the DNA matches it firmly.

D gene	V gene	CDR3 protein
NA	TRBV7-9	CASKGREAPATNEKLFF
NA	TRBV19	CASTKTVGGSIMNTEAFF
NA	TRBV7-9	CASSGRRGTAKNSQYF
TRBD1	TRBV19	CATSPRTGFHHEQYF
NA	TRBV18	CASSPLVTGINEQYF
NA	TRBV27	CASTSTGAGELFF
TRBD2	TRBV6-1	CASLPSGVAKNIQYF
TRBD2	TRBV6-1	CASSPSGDPNEQFF
TRBD2	TRBV6-1	CASSGSGGHEQYF
NA	TRBV30	CAWSRMEAEAFF
NA	TRBV7-2	CASSEGADTEAFF
NA	TRBV2	CASSDTDSLLPYGYTF
TRBD2	TRBV2	CASSAAGRAQYF
TRBD2	TRBV4-3	CASSQEAPSGGTDTQYF
NA	TRBV2	CASRAPPQGYEQYF
NA	TRBV7-7	CASSPSFGGPPYEQYF
NA	TRBV7-2	CASGGQGQETQYF
TRBD1	TRBV4-1	CASSQETGVGYTF
TRBD1	TRBV6-1	CASSQATGTGYSPLHF
NA	TRBV6-6	CASSEGGKAFF
NA	TRBV7-9	CASSFLTSGTLHF
TRBD1	TRBV5-1	CASSPWTGDYEQYF
NA	TRBV2	CASSEAPMNTEAFF
NA	TRBV28	CASSSGSLYTIYF
NA	TRBV5-5	CASSLTGQGLSGANVLTF
TRBD2	TRBV13	CASSHPGLAGGETQYF
NA	TRBV5-1	CASSLYSGWETQYF
TRBD1	TRBV28	CASSFADRGLTKQYF
TRBD2	TRBV11-2	CASRRQGGILGELFF
TRBD2	TRBV5-6	CASSLAGGLAWNEQFF
TRBD1	TRBV28	CASSPGTAMSTEAFF
TRBD1	TRBV30	CAWGQGGNQPQHF
TRBD1	TRBV29-1	CSAKTGEREKLFF
TRBD1	TRBV5-1	CASKGQGLFYEQYF
TRBD1	TRBV29-1	CSAPTGGGSSGGYTF
TRBD1	TRBV19	CASNGRDRPSYEQYF
NA	TRBV19	CASSARDTVYSYEQYF
TRBD1	TRBV6-5	CASSPGQGPYGYTF
TRBD1	TRBV11-2	CASSLMQGAGANVLTF
TRBD1	TRBV7-2	CASSPGTARNTEAFF
TRBD1	TRBV14	CASSQIRGQGVSPLHF
NA	TRBV29-1	CSVAAGAAYNEQFF
NA	TRBV19	CASSDSTYGYTF
TRBD2	TRBV7-2	CASSPHASLAGAPEQYF
NA	TRBV6-5	CASSFRGSGNTIYF
NA	TRBV11-3	CASSLGGRLLGRSNEQFF
NA	TRBV7-9	CASRTDANTGELFF
TRBD2	TRBV14	CASSQVRLAGLYF
NA	TRBV2	CASSGGGIYEQYF
NA	TRBV18	CASSPTENTEAFF
TRBD2	TRBV2	CASSGVERGGLGELFF
NA	TRBV4-1	CASSGSYNSPLHF
TRBD2	TRBV7-2	CASSRGLEETQYF
TRBD1	TRBV6-5	CACWTGFNTEAFF
TRBD1	TRBV5-1	CASSLGTGRYGYTF
TRBD1	TRBV5-1	CASSLSTGENAEAFF
NA	TRBV19	CASSEMQGKLFF
NA	TRBV5-4	CASSLGAPGAINEQYF